The following is a T cell receptor (beta chain) sequence with its context. Its antigen remains unidentified. These data are taken from a study of Tregs in tolerant kidney transplant recipients. CDR1 is SEHNR and CDR2 is FQNEAQ in the germline V gene (reference sequence). V was pared by 4 bases and J by 5 bases, with 18 bases between. The CDR3 has 16 amino acids. Overall study results and limits: This study did not directly address biological reproducibility. Tolerant patients' donor-specific Tregs expanded beyond overall Tregs, suggesting antigen-driven growth.

The nonmyeloablative bone marrow transplants came from related graft donors, with transient mixed chimerism. CD4+CD25+CD127- Tregs, CD4+CD25- non-Tregs, CD4 and CD8 cells were sorted. Produced via immunoSEQ multiplex PCR; TCRdb's table is partial and in-frame only. The data show 50,000 to 55,000 clones, about 90% seen once. This chain uses TRBV7-9 with TRBJ2-4; D is perhaps TRBD1 (5 bases). This TCR derives from a human patient who received a combined kidney and bone marrow transplant. Some T cells may have come from the graft donor. The material sequenced was CD8+ T cells from blood (PBMCs), taken 24 months after the transplant. CDR3 sequence reads: CASSYNPVGRENIQYF. CDR3 DNA: TGTGCCAGCAGCTATAATCCCGTGGGCAGGGAAAACATTCAGTACTTC.